A single sample is the source of the 18 T cell receptor beta chains below, sequenced in a study of cytomegalovirus exposure and HLA in healthy donors. PCR primers comprised 60 Vbeta and 13 Jbeta primers. Repertoires were generated with immunoSEQ multiplex PCR, while TCRdb's copy carries only in-frame clones and drops some. Of some 120,000 clones listed, approximately 68% are singletons. The specimen sequenced was PBMCs. The receptors were gathered from a man aged 25 to 45 in good health and CMV-seropositive.

The CDR3 is CASSSAGASSEQFF. CDR3 in DNA: TGTGCCAGCAGCTCCGCGGGAGCATCATCGGAGCAGTTCTTC. The rearrangement links TRBV11-2 to TRBJ2-1; 7 bases match TRBD2. V lost 4 bases, J lost 10 bases, and 10 bases stayed unmatched. The CDR3 extends over 14 amino acids. Germline V gives CDR1 SGHAT, CDR2 FQNNGV.

V is TRBV7-9 and J is TRBJ2-1; 8 nucleotides match TRBD1. Germline CDR1 SEHNR, CDR2 FQNEAQ (reference sequence). The V segment lost 3 bases and the J segment 8 bases; nucleotides outside the gene matches: 3. The CDR3 has 13 residues. CDR3: CASSFSGGDEQFF. CDR3 sequence (DNA): TGTGCCAGCAGCTTTTCAGGGGGCGATGAGCAGTTCTTC.

As concerns this clone: Sequence at one end of the junction differs from germline and may be a read error. This chain connects TRBV5-4 to TRBJ2-2, with 11 bases identical to TRBD2. Germline CDR1 is SGHNT and CDR2 is YYREEE (reference sequence). This CDR3 is 18 amino acids long. The CDR3 loop reads CASSFLASGRPNAGELFF. CDR3 sequence (DNA): TGTGCCAGCAGCTTTCTCGCTAGCGGGAGGCCGAACGCCGGGGAGCTGTTTTTT.

V gene TRBV7-8 combines with J gene TRBJ1-6, with D perhaps matching TRBD1 (5 bases). Trimming shortened V by 5 bases and J by 11 bases, and 19 bases separated the two germline ends. Germline CDR1 SGHVS, CDR2 FQNEAQ. This CDR3 region has 15 residues. The CDR3 region has the DNA TGTGCCAGCAGCCCCCCCGGGACTCCAGGAGCACCCCTCCACTTT. Encoded protein: CASSPPGTPGAPLHF.

The chain joins TRBV11-1 to TRBJ2-7, with 7 bases identical to TRBD2. The CDR3 totals 15 residues. J lost 5 bases, V lost 0 bases, and 7 bases had no gene match. Germline V gene data show CDR1 as SGHAT and CDR2 as FQDESV (reference sequence). CDR3 in DNA: TGTGCCAGCAGCTTAGCGGAGGGAGGGTGGAACGAGCAGTACTTC. It translates to CASSLAEGGWNEQYF.

The genes are TRBV13 and TRBJ1-2; 11 bases fit TRBD1. CDR1 PRHDT and CDR2 FYEKMQ come from the germline V gene (reference sequence). The CDR3 spans 15 residues. The V segment lost 5 bases and the J segment 5 bases; nucleotides outside the gene matches: 7. CDR3 nucleotides: TGTGCCAGCAGCCCAGGACAGGGGGCTGCGTATGGCTACACCTTC. Amino acids: CASSPGQGAAYGYTF. Based on the CDR3 plus reference TRBV13 and TRBJ1-2, the full variable domain is AAGVIQSPRHLIKEKRETATLKCYPIPRHDTVYWYQQGPGQDPQFLISFYEKMQSDKGSIPDRFSAQQFSDYHSELNMSSLELGDSALYFCASSPGQGAAYGYTFGSGTRLTVV.

The count of this clone is one. The rearrangement joins TRBV5-6 to TRBJ2-1; 12 positions agree with TRBD2. J gave up 3 bases and V 3 bases, and 1 base lay outside the gene matches. The germline gives CDR1 SGHDT, CDR2 YYEEEE. The CDR3 extends over 15 amino acids. DNA for the CDR3: TGTGCCAGCAGCTCGACTAGCGGGAGCTACAATGAGCAGTTCTTC. This gives the protein CASSSTSGSYNEQFF.

The rearrangement joins TRBV10-2 to TRBJ2-7; D perhaps matches TRBD1 (6 bases). Trimming left V 2 bases short and J 3 bases short, with 14 bases between. CDR3 length: 15 residues. Per the germline V gene, CDR1 is WSHSY and CDR2 is SAAADI. The CDR3 bases are TGCGCCAGCAGTGAGGAGGGGGTACACCTCTACGAGCAGTACTTC. The encoded protein is CASSEEGVHLYEQYF.

The chain carries TRBV4-2 and TRBJ2-7; D ambiguous. Germline-derived CDR1 and CDR2 are LGHNA and YNFKEQ. The V gene lost 0 bases and the J gene lost 1 base, with 10 bases spanning the gap. CDR3 length: 15 residues. Written as DNA, the CDR3 is TGTGCCAGCAGCCAAGAGGGCACCATATCCTACGAGCAGTACTTC. Translating gives CASSQEGTISYEQYF.

The rearrangement joins TRBV7-9 to TRBJ1-5, with unresolved D. Looked up from germline, CDR1 is SEHNR and CDR2 is FQNEAQ (reference sequence). The CDR3 is made up of 15 amino acids. Trimming took 5 bases from V and 3 from J, leaving 14 bases between them. CDR3 loop: CASSPLGSSNQPQHF. DNA for the CDR3: TGTGCCAGCAGCCCACTCGGGTCGTCCAATCAGCCCCAGCATTTT.

The gene calls are TRBV7-3 and TRBJ2-2; TRBD1 aligns across 8 bases. The CDR3 consists of 16 residues. V lost 5 bases, J lost 2 bases, and 7 bases stayed unmatched. CDR1 and CDR2 (germline): SGHTA, FQGTGA. CDR3 in amino acids: CASSKVAGGNTGELFF. DNA of the CDR3: TGTGCCAGCAGCAAAGTAGCAGGGGGCAACACCGGGGAGCTGTTTTTT.

The chain has TRBV10-3 and TRBJ1-1; TRBD1 is a possible D gene (5 bases). Germline assignment: CDR1 ENHRY and CDR2 SYGVKD. V shed 7 bases and J shed 1 base, with 10 bases lying between them. This CDR3 region has 13 residues. The CDR3 loop reads CAINFDRNTEAFF. The CDR3 nucleotides are TGTGCCATCAACTTCGACAGGAACACTGAAGCTTTCTTT.

The chain joins TRBV6-5 to TRBJ2-5; perhaps TRBD2 as D (7 bases). The closer fit of TRBJ2-7 to the DNA end suggests the J call may be wrong. CDR1 is MNHEY and CDR2 is SVGAGI in the germline V gene. The CDR3 runs to 13 residues. The CDR3 DNA follows: TGTGCCAGCAGTTACTCGGGGGGGCGCGAGCAGTACTTC. It yields the protein CASSYSGGREQYF.

This chain joins TRBV9 and TRBJ2-1; a weak D match, TRBD2 (6 bases). The CDR3 consists of 14 residues. The V gene's germline CDR1 is SGDLS and CDR2 YYNGEE. Trimming removed 4 bases at V and 4 bases at J, with 12 bases between. The CDR3 sequence is CASSSTGEYNEQFF. The DNA for the CDR3 is TGTGCCAGCAGCAGCACGGGAGAGTACAATGAGCAGTTCTTC.

The gene calls are TRBV5-1 and TRBJ1-1, with 8 nucleotides matching TRBD1. The CDR3 has 15 residues. V shed 4 bases and J 0 bases; nucleotides not matched to a gene: 5. The germline V gene encodes CDR1 SGHRS and CDR2 YFSETQ. CDR3 region: CASSIQGGMNTEAFF. In DNA form, the CDR3 reads TGCGCCAGCAGCATACAGGGGGGAATGAACACTGAAGCTTTCTTT.

The V call is TRBV7-9, the J call TRBJ1-3; no definite D call. Germline CDR1 and CDR2: SEHNR and FQNEAQ (reference sequence). This CDR3 has 14 amino acids. Trimming took 1 base from V and 3 from J, leaving 7 bases between them. CDR3 amino acids: CASSLVGGGNTIYF. The CDR3 DNA reads TGTGCCAGCAGCTTAGTAGGAGGTGGAAACACCATATATTTT.

The rearrangement joins TRBV6-1 to TRBJ1-1; D is perhaps TRBD1 (6 bases). Germline V gene lookup returns CDR1 MNHNS and CDR2 SASEGT. The CDR3 is 14 residues long. V was pared by 2 bases and J by 4 bases, with 11 bases between. The CDR3 DNA sequence: TGTGCCAGCAGTGAACAGGGGAGAGGCACTGAAGCTTTCTTT. Its translation is CASSEQGRGTEAFF.

The chain uses TRBV4-3 and TRBJ2-2, with D tentatively TRBD2 (6 bases). The CDR3 is 14 residues long. Trimming took 5 bases from V and 4 from J, leaving 11 bases between them. Germline lookup yields CDR1 LGHNA and CDR2 YSLEER. The CDR3 here is CASSDTGSTGELFF. As DNA, the CDR3 is TGCGCCAGCAGCGATACCGGGAGCACCGGGGAGCTGTTTTTT.